This TCR beta chain was sequenced for a study of identical twins (TCRdb year 2016). In terms of the full investigation: To test whether fetal clonotypes persist, the study used deep sequencing on TCR alpha and beta repertoires from monozygotic twins, unrelated adults of various ages, and cord blood. Replicate twin experiments were performed at different times using different library preparation protocols to rule out contamination.

Based on the germline V gene, the CDR1 and CDR2 sequences are SGHDT and YYEEEE. The CDR3 runs 17 residues from the cysteine to the phenylalanine. Kept here is only the CDR3 DNA, which spans 51 bases and is read in frame from base 1. V drops 4 bases and J drops 9 bases, leaving 26 bases in between. Every donor was a healthy Caucasian. The twin cohort comprised three pairs of female monozygotic twins, all aged about 18 to 30 years. CD4+ and CD8+ T cell populations were isolated with positive isolation kits from Invitrogen. For this clonotype: The antigen this receptor binds is unknown. Base-call qualities are not available, and no considerably larger clone is one nucleotide away.

Overall results and qualifications from the work: Because the same donors could not be followed over many years, the conclusions depended on cross-sectional statistical analysis. Abundant cord blood beta clonotypes carried fewer insertions; young adult naive repertoires showed a weaker similar trend, while memory repertoires showed none. Recombination models systematically underestimated out-of-frame TCR alpha sharing in monozygotic twins but agreed with sharing between unrelated individuals. In beta out-of-frame sequences, excess twin sharing was weaker, because having fewer shared sequences lowered the signal-to-noise ratio. Zero-insertion analyses could be partly confounded by invariant T cells such as MAIT and iNKT, although diverse VJ usage argued against such confounding for most clonotypes. Out-of-frame TCR alpha sequences shared between twins showed an excess of low generation-probability sequences compared with coincidental sharing between unrelated individuals.

Library creation used 5' RACE. The run used an Illumina HiSeq 2000. A universal primer binding site was added through template switching, and the final cDNA carried a unique molecular identifier so that TCR cDNA molecules could be counted accurately. Specific primers in the conserved constant-segment region were used to synthesize first-strand cDNA for the TCR alpha and beta chains. To control for contamination, every cDNA library carried two barcodes: a SMART-Mk sample barcode plus Illumina barcodes. TruSeq adapter sequences, together with Illumina sample barcodes, were added in two successive PCR steps. The Illumina HiSeq platform was used with custom primers to sequence TCR alpha and beta cDNA libraries. The authors processed their data as follows. MiGEC processed the raw reads to extract unique molecular identifiers, while MiXCR was used to determine the CDR3 positions. Recombination models were inferred per individual with the repgenHMM and IGoR tools using an EM algorithm. The tcR package in R was used for shared clonotype analysis, with sharing normalized by the product of cloneset sizes. To study raw recombination free of thymic and clonal selection effects, out-of-frame nonproductive sequences were analyzed. TCRdb reprocessed the public reads (quality trimming at Q25 with fastp, clone calling with MiXCR) and kept in-frame beta chains. Entries are consolidated by CDR3 protein sequence, retaining the most common genes and DNA. TCRdb, not the authors, supplied the V and J calls. The sample has around 250,000 distinct CDR3 sequences on record, about 8.5% of them singletons. Jointly, the top ten make up roughly 3.1% of the sample.

The data also belong to a second study, concerning yellow fever vaccine responses in identical twins. Per that second paper: The authors reported that the T cell response to vaccination in identical twins appeared partly convergent and partly personalized. Focusing on identical twins, the study followed the T cell clones that responded to the vaccine, and did so with precision.

Sequencing used CD8+ T cells sorted from blood. The receptor's source is a woman between 18 and 30 years old in good health. The V and J genes are TRBV5-6 and TRBJ2-1; TRBD2 might be the D gene, on 6 matching bases. The CDR3 is CASSEEGTEVWRGEQFF. The nucleotide sequence is TGTGCCAGCAGCGAAGAAGGGACCGAGGTATGGCGGGGTGAGCAGTTCTTC.